This TCR beta chain was identified in a study of tissue T cells after allogeneic stem cell transplantation. On the study more broadly: Where cell numbers permitted, CD3+ T cells were sorted from preserved blood and marrow. Study-level results: Alloreactivity or antigen specificity of tissue TCRs was not determined; some clones might be host cells. Only a limited share of tissue TCRs appeared in blood or spleen. The patient cohort was small and clinically heterogeneous, with limited sampling depth.

Note on this clone: The target antigen is unknown.

Assay: immunoSEQ multiplex PCR; the TCRdb copy retains only in-frame clones and omits some. The table lists about 40,000 clones, roughly 92% of them singletons, with under 4% in the top ten. The sequencing here drew on blood, taken before transplantation. This sequence was found in a woman aged 35-70 years who later had graft-versus-host disease after an allogeneic stem cell transplant.

CDR3 sequence reads: CASSGQGWNTEAFF. The CDR3 DNA sequence: TGTGCCAGCAGCGGACAGGGTTGGAACACTGAAGCTTTCTTT. The genes are TRBV2 and TRBJ1-1, with 8 bases fitting TRBD1. The V segment lost 6 bases and the J segment 1 base; nucleotides outside the gene matches: 4. This CDR3 comprises 14 residues. Germline V gene data show CDR1 as SNHLY and CDR2 as FYNNEI.